These T cell receptor beta chains were read from a single sample in a study of neurological immune-mediated disorders. TCRdb reprocessed the 5' RACE reads with MiXCR, giving one entry per CDR3 protein. The table has over 70,000 distinct CDR3 sequences, roughly 10% seen once. What was sequenced was PBMCs. The receptor set was obtained from a young man in good health. Each CDR3 is given with its conserved first and last residue. A D gene is named only where the DNA matches it firmly. Clone size is not always given. Where it is, it says once, few, many or a class for expanded clones.

V gene	clone size	D gene	J gene	CDR3 DNA	CDR3 protein
TRBV5-1	many	-	TRBJ2-2	TGCGCCAGCAGTACCAACTCCGAGACTCGCTATTTCGCCGGGGAGCTGTTTTTT	CASSTNSETRYFAGELFF
TRBV5-1	-	-	TRBJ2-6	TGCGCCAGCAGCTCCGGGGGGGGACAGCTCCTCGGGGCCAACGTCCTGACTTTC	CASSSGGGQLLGANVLTF
TRBV14	-	-	TRBJ2-3	TGTGCCAGCAGCCAAAGGGCACCAGATACGCAGTATTTT	CASSQRAPDTQYF
TRBV29-1	many	TRBD2	TRBJ2-1	TGCAGCCTTGGGGCTAGCGGGAGTAGTACTGAGCAGTTCTTC	CSLGASGSSTEQFF
TRBV6-4	many	TRBD2	TRBJ2-3	TGTGCCAGCAGTGCGGGAGGGAGCACAGATACGCAGTATTTT	CASSAGGSTDTQYF
TRBV6-2/TRBV6-3	many	TRBD2	TRBJ2-7	TGTGCCAGCAGTTATCGACTAGCGGGGGAGCAGTACTTC	CASSYRLAGEQYF
TRBV5-1	many	-	TRBJ1-5	TGCGCCAGCAGCTTGGGACAGGCTGGGAATCAGCCCCAGCATTTT	CASSLGQAGNQPQHF
TRBV5-1	many	-	TRBJ2-4	TGCGCCAGCAGCTTGGCCCCGGGGGCCAAAAACATTCAGTACTTC	CASSLAPGAKNIQYF
TRBV24-1	many	-	TRBJ2-7	TGTGCCACCAGTGATTCTAGACACGAGCAGTACTTC	CATSDSRHEQYF
TRBV6-1	many	TRBD2	TRBJ2-1	TGTGCCAGCAGTGAAAGGAGCGGGACTCCCGATGAGCAGTTCTTC	CASSERSGTPDEQFF
TRBV6-6	-	TRBD2	TRBJ2-7	TGTGCCACCCTACAGGCTAGCGGGAGTGGGGGCCAATCCTACGAGCAGTACTTC	CATLQASGSGGQSYEQYF
TRBV11-2	-	TRBD2	TRBJ2-1	TGTGCCAGCAGCTTAGTGGCGGGACTAGCGGGAGCCGAGCAGTTCTTC	CASSLVAGLAGAEQFF
TRBV10-2	few	-	TRBJ2-5	TGCGCCAGCAGTCACAGACTGGAGGGAGCAGAGACCCAGTACTTC	CASSHRLEGAETQYF
TRBV12-3/TRBV12-4	many	-	TRBJ2-7	TGTGCCAGCAGTCGAGGGACGCTAGTGGAAGAGCAGTACTTC	CASSRGTLVEEQYF
TRBV24-1	many	TRBD1	TRBJ2-1	TGTGCCACCAGTGAGACCGGGACAGTATACAATGAGCAGTTCTTC	CATSETGTVYNEQFF
TRBV5-1	many	TRBD1	TRBJ2-3	TGCGCCAGCAGCGTGAACCCCGGACAGGGGAGTACAGATACGCAGTATTTT	CASSVNPGQGSTDTQYF